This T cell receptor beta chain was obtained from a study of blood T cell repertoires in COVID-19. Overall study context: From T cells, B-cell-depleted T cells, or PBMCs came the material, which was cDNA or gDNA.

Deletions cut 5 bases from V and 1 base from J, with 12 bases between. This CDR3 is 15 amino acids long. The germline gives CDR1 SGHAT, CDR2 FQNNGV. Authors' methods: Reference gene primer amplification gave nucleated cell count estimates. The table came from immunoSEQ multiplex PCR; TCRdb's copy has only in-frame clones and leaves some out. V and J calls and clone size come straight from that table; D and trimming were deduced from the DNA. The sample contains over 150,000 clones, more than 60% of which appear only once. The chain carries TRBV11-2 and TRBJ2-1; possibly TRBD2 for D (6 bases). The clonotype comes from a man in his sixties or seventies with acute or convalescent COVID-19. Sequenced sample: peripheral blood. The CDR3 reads CASSMTGSSYNEQFF. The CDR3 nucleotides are TGTGCCAGCAGCATGACCGGGAGTTCCTACAATGAGCAGTTCTTC.